The 20 T cell receptor beta chains given below trace back to one sample, sequenced in a study of monozygotic twins with inflammatory bowel disease. TCRdb re-called the 5' RACE reads; one entry per CDR3 protein, DNA not given. Here the sample table reports under 45,000 distinct CDR3 sequences. Specimen: blood. The receptors stem from a human donor with ulcerative colitis or Crohn's disease, or a healthy co-twin of an affected twin (not recorded which).

CDR3 amino acids: CASSETGESDYGYTF. V is TRBV2 and J is TRBJ1-2. The CDR3 length is 15 residues. The germline V gene encodes CDR1 SNHLY and CDR2 FYNNEI.

The CDR3 here is CATSRDQVDTQYF. The rearrangement uses TRBV15 and TRBJ2-3. Germline V gene sequence: CDR1 LNHNV, CDR2 YYDKDF (reference sequence). CDR3 length equals 13 residues. Full variable domain (rest looked up from reference TRBV15 and TRBJ2-3): DAMVIQNPRYQVTQFGKPVTLSCSQTLNHNVMYWYQQKSSQAPKLLFHYYDKDFNNEADTPDNFQSRRPNTSFCFLDIRSPGLGDTAMYLCATSRDQVDTQYFGPGTRLTVL.

The V gene is TRBV10-3, the J gene TRBJ1-1. This CDR3 comprises 15 residues. Germline V CDR1 and CDR2: ENHRY, SYGVKD. The CDR3: CAISESLGRNTEAFF.

The chain has TRBV20-1 and TRBJ2-1; TCRdb reports TRBD1, a call that lacks DNA to check it against. The CDR3 has 15 amino acids. Germline assignment: CDR1 DFQATT and CDR2 SNEGSKA (reference sequence). CDR3 in amino acids: CSAGRDRGPPNEQFF.

The chain recombines TRBV6-5 with TRBJ2-5; the D gene TCRdb calls, TRBD1, cannot be checked with no DNA. The CDR3 totals 15 residues. Germline loops: CDR1 MNHEY, CDR2 SVGAGI. CDR3 loop: CASSSGPTGGETQYF.

V is TRBV4-3 and J is TRBJ2-5. CDR3 length: 14 residues. Germline assignment: CDR1 LGHNA and CDR2 YSLEER. The CDR3 reads CASSQGMVRETQYF.

The gene calls are TRBV5-6 and TRBJ2-3; TCRdb's D gene call, TRBD2, goes unchecked for lack of DNA. Germline assignment: CDR1 SGHDT and CDR2 YYEEEE. The CDR3 covers 16 residues. The CDR3 protein is CASSKGLPRSTDTQYF.

The chain carries TRBV4-1 and TRBJ1-2; as DNA is missing, the TRBD1 call by TCRdb cannot be tested. The CDR3 has 17 amino acids. Germline V gene data show CDR1 as MGHRA and CDR2 as YSYEKL. This CDR3 reads CASSQEGGTGRIYGYTF.

The CDR3 here is CSVVAQGANTGELFF. The chain uses TRBV29-1 and TRBJ2-2; checking the TCRdb D call of TRBD2 is not possible without DNA. CDR3 length: 15 residues. Germline V CDR1 and CDR2: SQVTM, ANQGSEA.

CDR3 region: CASSLGLAGIGEQFF. The chain has TRBV5-1 and TRBJ2-1; the D gene TCRdb calls, TRBD2, cannot be checked with no DNA. The germline gives CDR1 SGHRS, CDR2 YFSETQ. The length of the CDR3 is 15 residues. Together with reference TRBV5-1 and TRBJ2-1, the CDR3 gives the full variable domain: KAGVTQTPRYLIKTRGQQVTLSCSPISGHRSVSWYQQTPGQGLQFLFEYFSETQRNKGNFPGRFSGRQFSNSRSEMNVSTLELGDSALYLCASSLGLAGIGEQFFGPGTRLTVL.

J is TRBJ1-2 and V is TRBV6-6. Germline CDR1 and CDR2: MNHNY and SVGAGI (reference sequence). The CDR3 extends over 14 amino acids. CDR3 amino acids: CASSYSSANYGYTF.

The chain links TRBV5-1 to TRBJ2-3; the TCRdb D gene call, TRBD2, has no DNA to confirm it. The CDR3 is 16 residues long. Germline V gives CDR1 SGHRS, CDR2 YFSETQ. The CDR3 sequence is CASSQAAGGLTDTQYF.

The V call is TRBV28, the J call TRBJ2-7; there is no DNA to check the TCRdb D call of TRBD2. The CDR3 covers 12 residues. The germline V gene encodes CDR1 MDHEN and CDR2 SYDVKM. CDR3 in amino acids: CASSPDIGVQYF.

This sequence joins TRBV7-3 and TRBJ2-3; TCRdb's D call of TRBD2 is untestable without DNA. The CDR3 is 14 amino acids. Germline V gene data show CDR1 as SGHTA and CDR2 as FQGTGA. The CDR3 sequence: CASSLSPSGDTQYF. Full variable domain (outside the CDR3, taken from reference TRBV7-3 and TRBJ2-3): GAGVSQTPSNKVTEKGKYVELRCDPISGHTALYWYRQSLGQGPEFLIYFQGTGAADDSGLPNDRFFAVRPEGSVSTLKIQRTERGDSAVYLCASSLSPSGDTQYFGPGTRLTVL.

The chain employs TRBV2 and TRBJ2-4; TCRdb's assignment of TRBD1 cannot be checked, as there is no DNA. This CDR3 spans 15 amino acids. Per germline, CDR1 SNHLY and CDR2 FYNNEI. The chain's CDR3 is CASSSTGRAKNIQYF.

The chain has TRBV11-2 and TRBJ2-1; TCRdb lists TRBD1, though no DNA is available to test this call. This CDR3 spans 15 amino acids. CDR1 is SGHAT and CDR2 is FQNNGV in the germline V gene. CDR3 protein: CASSSDPGQNNEQFF.

The rearrangement uses TRBV5-1 and TRBJ1-1; TCRdb selects TRBD1, and the lack of DNA leaves this call unchecked. The CDR3 totals 15 residues. Germline assignment: CDR1 SGHRS and CDR2 YFSETQ. CDR3 residues: CASSLGGGKGLEAFF.

The chain is built from TRBV6-5 and TRBJ1-1; lacking DNA, the TRBD1 call made by TCRdb goes unchecked. Germline loops: CDR1 MNHEY, CDR2 SVGAGI. The CDR3 has 15 amino acids. CDR3 protein: CASSYSRLGDTEAFF.

This sequence joins TRBV18 and TRBJ1-1. Germline V gene lookup returns CDR1 KGHSH and CDR2 LQKENI. This CDR3 contains 17 residues. CDR3: CASSLNRELGGGGEAFF. The variable domain in full, completed from reference TRBV18 and TRBJ1-1, reads NAGVMQNPRHLVRRRGQEARLRCSPMKGHSHVYWYRQLPEEGLKFMVYLQKENIIDESGMPKERFSAEFPKEGPSILRIQQVVRGDSAAYFCASSLNRELGGGGEAFFGQGTRLTVV.

The chain carries TRBV6-1 and TRBJ2-2; TCRdb names TRBD1, which stays unverified in the absence of DNA. The CDR3 loop spans 16 amino acids. Germline V gene lookup returns CDR1 MNHNS and CDR2 SASEGT. CDR3 region: CASNPGGGLPTGELFF.